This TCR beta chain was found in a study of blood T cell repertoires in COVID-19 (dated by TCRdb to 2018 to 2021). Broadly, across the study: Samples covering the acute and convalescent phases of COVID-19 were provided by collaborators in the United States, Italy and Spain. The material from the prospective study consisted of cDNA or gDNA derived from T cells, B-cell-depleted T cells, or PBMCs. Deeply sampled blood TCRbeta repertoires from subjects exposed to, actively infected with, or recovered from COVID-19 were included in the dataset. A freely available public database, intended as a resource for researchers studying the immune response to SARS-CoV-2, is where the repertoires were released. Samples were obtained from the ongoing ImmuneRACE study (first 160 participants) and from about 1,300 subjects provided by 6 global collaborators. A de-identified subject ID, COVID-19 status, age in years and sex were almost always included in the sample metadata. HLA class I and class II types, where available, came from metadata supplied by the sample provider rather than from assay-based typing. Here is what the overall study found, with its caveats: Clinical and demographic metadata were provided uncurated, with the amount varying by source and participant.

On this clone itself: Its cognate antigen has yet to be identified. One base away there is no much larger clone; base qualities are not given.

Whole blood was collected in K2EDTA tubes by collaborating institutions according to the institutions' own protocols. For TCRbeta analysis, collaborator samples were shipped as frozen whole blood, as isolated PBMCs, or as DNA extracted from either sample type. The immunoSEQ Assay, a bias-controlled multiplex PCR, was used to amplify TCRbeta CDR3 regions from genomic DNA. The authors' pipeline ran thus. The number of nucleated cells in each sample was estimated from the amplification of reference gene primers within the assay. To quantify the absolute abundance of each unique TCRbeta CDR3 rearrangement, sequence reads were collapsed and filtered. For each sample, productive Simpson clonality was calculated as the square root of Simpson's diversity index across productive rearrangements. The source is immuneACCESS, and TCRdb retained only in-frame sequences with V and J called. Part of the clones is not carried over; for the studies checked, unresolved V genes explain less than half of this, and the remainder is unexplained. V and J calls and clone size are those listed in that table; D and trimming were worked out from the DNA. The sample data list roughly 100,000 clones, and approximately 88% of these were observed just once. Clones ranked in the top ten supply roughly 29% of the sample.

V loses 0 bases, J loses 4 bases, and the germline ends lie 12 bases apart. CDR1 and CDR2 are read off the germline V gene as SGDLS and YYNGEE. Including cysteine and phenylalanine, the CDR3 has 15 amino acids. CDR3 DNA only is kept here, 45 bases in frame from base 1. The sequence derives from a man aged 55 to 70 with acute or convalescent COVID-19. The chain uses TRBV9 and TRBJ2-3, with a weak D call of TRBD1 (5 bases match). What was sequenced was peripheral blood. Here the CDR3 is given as CASSVGQGYPDTQYF. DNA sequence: TGTGCCAGCAGCGTAGGGCAGGGCTACCCAGATACGCAGTATTTT.